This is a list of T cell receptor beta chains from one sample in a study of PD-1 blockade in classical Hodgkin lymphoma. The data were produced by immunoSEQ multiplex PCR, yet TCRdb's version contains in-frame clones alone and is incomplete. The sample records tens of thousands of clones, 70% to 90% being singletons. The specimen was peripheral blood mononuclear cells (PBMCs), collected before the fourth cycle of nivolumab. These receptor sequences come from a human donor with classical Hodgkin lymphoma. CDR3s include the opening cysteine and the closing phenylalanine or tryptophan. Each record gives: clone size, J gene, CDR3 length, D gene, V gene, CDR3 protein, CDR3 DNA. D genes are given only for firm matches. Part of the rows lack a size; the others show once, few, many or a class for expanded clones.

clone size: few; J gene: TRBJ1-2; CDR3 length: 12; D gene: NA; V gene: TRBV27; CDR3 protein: CASSPEWGGYTF; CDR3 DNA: TGTGCCAGCAGTCCAGAATGGGGCGGCTACACCTTC
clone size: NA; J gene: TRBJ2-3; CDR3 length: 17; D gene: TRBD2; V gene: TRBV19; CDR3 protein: CASSIFPLAGGTDTQYF; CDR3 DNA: TGTGCCAGTAGTATATTTCCGCTAGCGGGGGGCACAGATACGCAGTATTTT
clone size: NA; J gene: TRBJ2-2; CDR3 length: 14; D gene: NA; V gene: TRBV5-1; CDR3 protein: CASSLVRGAGELFF; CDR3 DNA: TGCGCCAGCAGCTTGGTTAGGGGGGCCGGGGAGCTGTTTTTT
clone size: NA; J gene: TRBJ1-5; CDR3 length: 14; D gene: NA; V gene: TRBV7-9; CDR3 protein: CASSFSNSNQPQHF; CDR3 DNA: TGTGCCAGCAGCTTCAGTAATAGCAATCAGCCCCAGCATTTT
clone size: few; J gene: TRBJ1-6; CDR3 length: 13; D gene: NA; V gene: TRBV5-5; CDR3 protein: CASSWDRNSPLHF; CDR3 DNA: TGTGCCAGCAGTTGGGACCGTAATTCACCCCTCCACTTT
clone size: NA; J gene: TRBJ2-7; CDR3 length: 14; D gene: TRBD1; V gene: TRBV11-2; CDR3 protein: CASSFGTALYEQYF; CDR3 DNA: TGTGCCAGCAGCTTCGGGACAGCGCTTTACGAGCAGTACTTC
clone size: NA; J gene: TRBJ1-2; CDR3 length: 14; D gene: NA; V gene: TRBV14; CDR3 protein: CASSQGRPNYGYTF; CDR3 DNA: TGTGCCAGCAGCCAAGGGCGACCCAACTATGGCTACACCTTC
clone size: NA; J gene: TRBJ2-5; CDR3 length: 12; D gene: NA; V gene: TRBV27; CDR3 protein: CASRGAFLTQYF; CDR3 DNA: TGTGCCAGCAGGGGGGCGTTTTTGACCCAGTACTTC
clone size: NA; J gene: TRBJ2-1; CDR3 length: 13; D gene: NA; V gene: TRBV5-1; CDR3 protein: CASSPSRGNEQFF; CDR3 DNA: TGCGCCAGCAGCCCCAGCCGGGGCAATGAGCAGTTCTTC
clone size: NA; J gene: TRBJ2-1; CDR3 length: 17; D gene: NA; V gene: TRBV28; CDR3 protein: CASSLPRRRGPQNEQFF; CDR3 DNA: TGTGCCAGCAGTTTACCTCGGCGGCGGGGGCCGCAGAATGAGCAGTTCTTC
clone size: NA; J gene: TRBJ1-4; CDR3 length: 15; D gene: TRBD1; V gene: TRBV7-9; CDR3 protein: CASRPTGTGNEKLFF; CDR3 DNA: TGTGCCAGCAGACCGACCGGGACAGGGAATGAAAAACTGTTTTTT
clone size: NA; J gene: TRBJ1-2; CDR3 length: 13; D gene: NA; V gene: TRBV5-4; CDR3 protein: CASSRAAYYGYTF; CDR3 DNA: TGTGCCAGCAGCCGAGCGGCTTACTATGGCTACACCTTC
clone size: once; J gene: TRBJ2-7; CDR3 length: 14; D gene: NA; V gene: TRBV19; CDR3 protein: CASKGELSSYEQYF; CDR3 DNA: TGTGCCAGTAAAGGGGAGCTCAGCTCCTACGAGCAGTACTTC
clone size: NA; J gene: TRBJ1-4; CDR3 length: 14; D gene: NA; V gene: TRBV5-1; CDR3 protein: CASSPQSTNEKLFF; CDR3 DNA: TGCGCCAGCAGCCCGCAGTCGACTAATGAAAAACTGTTTTTT
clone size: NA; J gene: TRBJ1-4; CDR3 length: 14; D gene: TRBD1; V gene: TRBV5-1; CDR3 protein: CASSPGGPNEKLFF; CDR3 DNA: TGCGCCAGCAGCCCAGGGGGACCGAATGAAAAACTGTTTTTT
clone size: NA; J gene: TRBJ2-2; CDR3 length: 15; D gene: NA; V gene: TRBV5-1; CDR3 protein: CASSQEIAPGGELFF; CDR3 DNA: TGCGCCAGCAGCCAAGAGATCGCCCCGGGGGGGGAGCTGTTTTTT
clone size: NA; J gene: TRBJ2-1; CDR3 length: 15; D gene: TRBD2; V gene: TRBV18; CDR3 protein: CASSQLAGAFNEQFF; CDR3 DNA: TGTGCCAGCTCTCAACTAGCGGGGGCCTTCAATGAGCAGTTCTTC
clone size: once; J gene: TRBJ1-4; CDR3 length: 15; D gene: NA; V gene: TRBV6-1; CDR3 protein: CASSQPPGRVEKLFF; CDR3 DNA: TGTGCCAGCAGCCAACCCCCGGGTCGCGTTGAAAAACTGTTTTTT
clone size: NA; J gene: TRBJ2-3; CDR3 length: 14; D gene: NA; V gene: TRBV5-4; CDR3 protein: CASSLGLSTDTQYF; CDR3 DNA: TGTGCCAGCAGCTTGGGGCTCAGCACAGATACGCAGTATTTT
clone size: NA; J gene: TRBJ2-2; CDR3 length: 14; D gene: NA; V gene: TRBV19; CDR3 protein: CASSIVWNTGELFF; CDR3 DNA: TGTGCCAGTAGTATTGTATGGAACACCGGGGAGCTGTTTTTT
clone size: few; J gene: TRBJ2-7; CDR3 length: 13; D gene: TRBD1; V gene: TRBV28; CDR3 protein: CASSPGTEYEQYF; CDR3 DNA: TGTGCCAGCAGTCCCGGGACAGAATACGAGCAGTACTTC
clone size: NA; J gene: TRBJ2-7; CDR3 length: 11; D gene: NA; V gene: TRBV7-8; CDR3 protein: CASSLGLEQYF; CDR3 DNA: TGTGCCAGCAGCTTAGGTCTCGAGCAGTACTTC
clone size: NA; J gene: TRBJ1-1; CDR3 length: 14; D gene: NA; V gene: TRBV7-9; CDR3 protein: CASSLAGRSGEAFF; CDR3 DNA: TGTGCCAGCAGCTTAGCTGGGAGGTCTGGGGAAGCTTTCTTT
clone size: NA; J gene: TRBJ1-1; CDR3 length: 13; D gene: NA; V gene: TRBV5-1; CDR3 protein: CASSFSMGTEAFF; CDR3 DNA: TGCGCCAGCAGCTTCAGTATGGGCACTGAAGCTTTCTTT
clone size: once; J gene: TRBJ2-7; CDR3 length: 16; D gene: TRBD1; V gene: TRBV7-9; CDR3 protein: CASNLGQGVSLGEQYF; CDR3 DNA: TGTGCCAGCAACCTGGGACAGGGGGTTAGTTTGGGAGAGCAGTACTTC
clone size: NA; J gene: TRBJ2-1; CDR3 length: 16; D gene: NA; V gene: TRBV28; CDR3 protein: CASSFTGLGSYNEQFF; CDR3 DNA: TGTGCCAGCAGTTTCACAGGGCTTGGGTCCTACAATGAGCAGTTCTTC
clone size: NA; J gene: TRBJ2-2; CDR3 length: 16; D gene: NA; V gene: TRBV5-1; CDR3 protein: CASSPNLPGATGELFF; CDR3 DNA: TGCGCCAGCAGCCCAAACTTACCGGGCGCCACCGGGGAGCTGTTTTTT
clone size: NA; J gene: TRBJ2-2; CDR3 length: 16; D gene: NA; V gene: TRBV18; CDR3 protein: CASSQGVATNTGELFF; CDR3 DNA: TGTGCCAGCTCACAGGGGGTCGCAACGAACACCGGGGAGCTGTTTTTT
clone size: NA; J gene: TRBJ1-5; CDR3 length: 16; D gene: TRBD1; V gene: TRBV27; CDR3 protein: CASTPLGTGNNQPQHF; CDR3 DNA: TGTGCCAGCACCCCGTTAGGGACAGGAAACAATCAGCCCCAGCATTTT
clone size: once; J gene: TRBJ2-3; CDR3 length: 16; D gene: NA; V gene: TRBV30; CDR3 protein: CAWRRGSEKGTDTQYF; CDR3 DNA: TGTGCCTGGAGGAGAGGTTCGGAGAAAGGGACAGATACGCAGTATTTT
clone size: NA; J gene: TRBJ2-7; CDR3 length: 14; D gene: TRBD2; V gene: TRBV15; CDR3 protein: CATSRDSGFYEQYF; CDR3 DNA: TGTGCCACCAGCAGAGATAGCGGGTTCTACGAGCAGTACTTC
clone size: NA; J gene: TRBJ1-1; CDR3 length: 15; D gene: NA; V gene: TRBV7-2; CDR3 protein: CASSPRRRGRTEAFF; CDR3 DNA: TGTGCCAGCAGCCCCCGTCGGAGGGGAAGGACTGAAGCTTTCTTT
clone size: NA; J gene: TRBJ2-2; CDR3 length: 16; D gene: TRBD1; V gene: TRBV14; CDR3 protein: CASSQEDRGVTGELFF; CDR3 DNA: TGTGCCAGCAGCCAAGAGGACAGGGGGGTCACCGGGGAGCTGTTTTTT
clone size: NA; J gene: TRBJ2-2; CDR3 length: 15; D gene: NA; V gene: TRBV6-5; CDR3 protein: CASKGEGAGTGELFF; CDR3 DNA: TGTGCCAGCAAAGGGGAGGGGGCCGGAACCGGGGAGCTGTTTTTT
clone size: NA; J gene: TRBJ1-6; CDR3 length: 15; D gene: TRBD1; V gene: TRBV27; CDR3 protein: CASSLGQGYNSPLHF; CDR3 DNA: TGTGCCAGCAGTCTAGGACAGGGCTATAATTCACCCCTCCACTTT
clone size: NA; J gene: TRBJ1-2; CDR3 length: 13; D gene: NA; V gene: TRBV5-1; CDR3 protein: CASSERTVDGYTF; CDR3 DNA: TGCGCCAGCAGCGAGCGGACGGTGGATGGCTACACCTTC
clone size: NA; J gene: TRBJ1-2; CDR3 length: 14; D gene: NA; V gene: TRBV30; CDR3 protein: CAWSSRGVTYGYTF; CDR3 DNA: TGTGCCTGGAGTTCTCGGGGGGTGACGTATGGCTACACCTTC
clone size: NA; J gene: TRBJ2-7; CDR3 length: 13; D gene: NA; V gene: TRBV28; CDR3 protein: CASSSGQDYEQYF; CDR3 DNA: TGTGCCAGCAGTTCCGGACAAGACTACGAGCAGTACTTC
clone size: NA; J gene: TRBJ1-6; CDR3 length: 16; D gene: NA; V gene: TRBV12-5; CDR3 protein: CASGDVVAGVDSPLHF; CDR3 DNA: TGTGCTAGTGGAGACGTCGTGGCAGGGGTAGATTCACCCCTCCACTTT
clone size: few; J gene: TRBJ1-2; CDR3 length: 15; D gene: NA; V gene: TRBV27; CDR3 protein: CASSRQTGGVYGYTF; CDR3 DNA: TGTGCCAGCAGTAGACAGACTGGGGGGGTCTATGGCTACACCTTC
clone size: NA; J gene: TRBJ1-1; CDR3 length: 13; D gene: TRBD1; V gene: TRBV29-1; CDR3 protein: CSVVRDRNTEAFF; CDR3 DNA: TGCAGCGTTGTTCGGGACAGAAACACTGAAGCTTTCTTT
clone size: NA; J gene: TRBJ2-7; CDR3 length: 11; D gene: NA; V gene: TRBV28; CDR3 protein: CASRWGYEQYF; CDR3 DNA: TGTGCCAGCCGATGGGGATACGAGCAGTACTTC
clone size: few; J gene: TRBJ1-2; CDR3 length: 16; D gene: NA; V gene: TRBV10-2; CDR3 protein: CASTPAGGGGTYGYTF; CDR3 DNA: TGCGCCAGCACACCAGCGGGAGGGGGTGGTACATATGGCTACACCTTC
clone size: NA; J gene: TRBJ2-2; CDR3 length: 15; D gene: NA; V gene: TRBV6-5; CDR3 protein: CASSYSSGNTGELFF; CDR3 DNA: TGTGCCAGCAGTTACTCTAGCGGGAACACCGGGGAGCTGTTTTTT
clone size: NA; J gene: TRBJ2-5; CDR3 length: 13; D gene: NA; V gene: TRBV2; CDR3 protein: CASRRTEQETQYF; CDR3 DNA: TGTGCCAGCAGACGCACAGAACAAGAGACCCAGTACTTC
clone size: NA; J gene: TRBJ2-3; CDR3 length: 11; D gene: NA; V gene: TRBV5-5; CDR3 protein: CASSLTDTQYF; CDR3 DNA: TGTGCCAGCAGCCTCACAGATACGCAGTATTTT
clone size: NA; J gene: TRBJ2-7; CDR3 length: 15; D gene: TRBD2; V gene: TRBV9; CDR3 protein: CASSVAGGSAYEQYF; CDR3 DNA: TGTGCCAGCAGCGTAGCGGGGGGATCAGCCTACGAGCAGTACTTC
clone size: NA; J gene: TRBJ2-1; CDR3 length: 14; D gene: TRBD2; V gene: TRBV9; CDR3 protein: CASSVLAGGYEQFF; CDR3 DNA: TGTGCCAGCAGCGTCCTAGCGGGGGGTTATGAGCAGTTCTTC
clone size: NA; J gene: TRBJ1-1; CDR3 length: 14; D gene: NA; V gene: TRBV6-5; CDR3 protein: CASSASGPKTEAFF; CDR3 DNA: TGTGCCAGCAGTGCATCCGGGCCGAAAACTGAAGCTTTCTTT
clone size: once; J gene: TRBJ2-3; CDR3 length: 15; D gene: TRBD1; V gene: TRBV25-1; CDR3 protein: CASSAMTGSTDTQYF; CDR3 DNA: TGTGCCAGCAGTGCCATGACAGGGTCAACAGATACGCAGTATTTT
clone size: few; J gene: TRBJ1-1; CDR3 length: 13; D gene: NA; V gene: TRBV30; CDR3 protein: CAWSPGSGTEAFF; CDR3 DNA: TGTGCCTGGAGTCCGGGGAGTGGGACTGAAGCTTTCTTT
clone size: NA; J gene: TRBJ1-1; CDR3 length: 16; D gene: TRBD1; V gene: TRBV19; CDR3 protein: CANTTGIRTGDTEAFF; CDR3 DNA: TGTGCCAATACTACGGGTATACGGACAGGGGACACTGAAGCTTTCTTT